This TCR beta chain was recovered during a study of blood T cells in healthy people across ages (dated by TCRdb to 2014 to 2015). For context, the study as a whole: In model experiments, template switching captured about one uniquely barcoded TCR beta cDNA molecule for every two T cells. Age-related changes in TCR beta repertoire diversity were measured in the study by deep sequencing normalized with unique cDNA molecular identifiers. The donors were split into four age groups: young (average around 15 years), middle-aged (around 40), aged (62) and long-lived (roughly 77). To avoid experimental bias, donors of different ages were randomly spread across the sequencing lanes. The study analyzed two additional independent replicas of 1 million unique cDNA reads from the same blood draw for two donors, one aged 18 to 29 and one aged 80 or older. What the work shows at the level of the full study, not this receptor alone: Since profiling was done on bulk unsorted PBMCs, naive and antigen-experienced compartments could not be conclusively compared. There was a strong correlation between observed TCR beta diversity and the percentage of naive T cells measured by flow cytometry. Estimates of total diversity based on one million sequenced T cells were considered lower bounds and underestimates. Compared with the aged group, more naive CD4+ T cells, fewer expanded clones and increased TCR diversity were shown by the long-lived group, suggesting age selection. Observed TCR beta diversity per million T cells fell roughly linearly with age, and a significant reduction was already apparent by age about 43. The CMV infection status of donors was not known, potentially confounding age-related changes in expanded clonotypes.

Donors were a few dozen systemically healthy Caucasian individuals from Russia aged 6 to 90 years. Ten milliliters of peripheral blood were drawn from each donor into EDTA-treated Vacutainer tubes. Ficoll-Paque density-gradient centrifugation was used to isolate PBMCs, with at least 6.5 million per sample. Total RNA, at least 5.5 micrograms per sample, was extracted from PBMCs with Trizol reagent. For every donor, an aliquot of PBMCs went through flow cytometry to measure the percentages of naive CD45RAhigh/CD27high T cells. Counted from cysteine to phenylalanine, this CDR3 has 17 amino acids. CDR3 DNA is the only sequence kept; it has 51 bases, read in frame from the first base. CDR1 and CDR2 are drawn from the germline V gene: MRHNA, SNTAGT. On this clonotype itself: This clone's antigen is unknown. Base qualities are not recorded, but no much larger clone differs from it by a single base.

Libraries were built with 5' RACE. The sequencing machine was an Illumina HiSeq 2500. A second PCR of roughly 7 to 12 cycles was run with a J-beta primer mix and a sample-barcoded 5' primer. A template-switch 5' adaptor carrying 12 random nucleotides introduced a unique molecular identifier onto each TCR beta cDNA molecule. Each sample yielded at least 3 million CDR3-containing paired-end reads. The Mint cDNA synthesis kit, primed by a TRBC-specific oligonucleotide, was used to synthesize first-strand cDNA from all RNA. Following uracil-DNA glycosylase treatment, all cDNA underwent a first 18-cycle PCR with the universal primers M1SS and BC2_uni_R. In the original analysis: For normalization, 1 million high-quality reads, each with a distinct molecular identifier, were randomly selected from each sample. Reads sharing molecular identifiers were discarded rather than binned into consensus sequences. MiTCR, run with a Q25 quality threshold and the strictest error-elimination algorithm, handled CDR3 identification, clonotype clustering and error correction. A nonparametric unseen species model using Euler transformation provided a lower-bound estimate of total TCR beta diversity. TCRdb reran the public reads through fastp at Q25 and MiXCR, keeping productive beta chains. For every CDR3 protein sequence, its rows merge into one entry that carries the most common genes and DNA. For this entry, the V and J calls and clone size follow TCRdb and not the study's own pipeline. For this sample there are fewer than 700,000 distinct CDR3 sequences; around 38% appear just once. The ten largest clonotypes hold 30% of the sample.

The sequenced sample consisted of blood. The V and J genes are TRBV6-4 and TRBJ2-5; TRBD2 matches 14 bases in the middle. The DNA end is a closer match to TRBJ2-7, so the J assignment may be wrong. The source is a man aged 80 or over in good health. The CDR3 loop reads CASPGTSGRKGAYEQYF. The DNA sequence is TGTGCCAGCCCCGGGACTAGCGGGAGAAAAGGGGCCTACGAGCAGTACTTC.